This T cell receptor (beta chain) was found in a study of a mutant IDH1 vaccine in newly diagnosed glioma. For the study at large: Patients got their first vaccination 4-6 weeks after radiotherapy alone, or with temozolomide cycles.

Produced via immunoSEQ multiplex PCR; TCRdb's table is partial and in-frame only. This table has around 29,000 clones, around 90% appearing once. For this clone: The antigen is unknown.

Described time point: week 5, during vaccination. In every dose of vaccine, 300 ug of mutant IDH1 20-mer peptide was given alongside topical imiquimod. General observations from the study: Among patients, around 95% showed immune responses induced by the vaccine.

Source: peripheral blood mononuclear cells (PBMCs), taken from a glioma patient whose treatment included an IDH1 peptide vaccine. The TCR comes from a woman aged 40 to 55 with glioma. Some clones in this sample may be carry-over from other donors' samples.

The CDR3 sequence: CASSPPLRSPNEQFF. The CDR3 DNA is TGTGCCAGCTCACCACCGCTCAGGTCCCCCAATGAGCAGTTCTTC. The chain uses TRBV18 and TRBJ2-1, with D uncertain. This CDR3 contains 15 residues. V was clipped by 0 bases and J by 6 bases, with 12 bases between them. Germline assignment: CDR1 KGHSH and CDR2 LQKENI.